The 3 T cell receptor beta chains below come from one sample, sequenced in a study of T-cell memory formation after mild COVID-19. MiXCR was run by TCRdb on the 5' RACE reads, yielding one entry per CDR3 protein. The table has hundreds of thousands of distinct CDR3 sequences, about a fifth seen once. The specimen was PBMCs or a T cell subset sorted from them (not recorded which). The receptor source for this set is an adult woman who had mild COVID-19 (a few samples of this study predate the infection). Cell type and time point are not known.

The chain links TRBV7-2 to TRBJ2-3; D is uncertain. CDR1 is SGHTA and CDR2 is FQGNSA in the germline V gene. Trimming stripped 0 bases from V and 7 bases from J, with 11 bases between. This CDR3 is built from 14 residues. As DNA, the CDR3 is TGTGCCAGCAGCTTAGCGTTCGCACAGAATACGCAGTATTTT. It yields the protein CASSLAFAQNTQYF.

V usage is TRBV27 and J usage is TRBJ2-3; 8 bases map to TRBD1. The V gene end was trimmed by 2 bases and the J gene end by 5 bases; junction bases not matched to a gene: 12. The CDR3 is 17 amino acids. In germline, CDR1 is MNHEY, CDR2 SMNVEV (reference sequence). CDR3 sequence reads: CASSLRFRDRSRDTQYF. Written as DNA, the CDR3 is TGTGCCAGCAGTTTACGCTTCCGGGACAGGTCCCGAGATACGCAGTATTTT.

The chain carries TRBV7-9 and TRBJ2-1; a weak D match, TRBD2 (5 bases). Germline V CDR1 and CDR2: SEHNR, FQNEAQ (reference sequence). V gave up 5 bases and J gave up 8 bases, with 19 bases separating them. This CDR3 contains 15 residues. The CDR3 reads CASSPSGVMLDEQFF. The DNA for the CDR3 is TGTGCCAGCAGCCCGTCCGGGGTCATGTTGGATGAGCAGTTCTTC.